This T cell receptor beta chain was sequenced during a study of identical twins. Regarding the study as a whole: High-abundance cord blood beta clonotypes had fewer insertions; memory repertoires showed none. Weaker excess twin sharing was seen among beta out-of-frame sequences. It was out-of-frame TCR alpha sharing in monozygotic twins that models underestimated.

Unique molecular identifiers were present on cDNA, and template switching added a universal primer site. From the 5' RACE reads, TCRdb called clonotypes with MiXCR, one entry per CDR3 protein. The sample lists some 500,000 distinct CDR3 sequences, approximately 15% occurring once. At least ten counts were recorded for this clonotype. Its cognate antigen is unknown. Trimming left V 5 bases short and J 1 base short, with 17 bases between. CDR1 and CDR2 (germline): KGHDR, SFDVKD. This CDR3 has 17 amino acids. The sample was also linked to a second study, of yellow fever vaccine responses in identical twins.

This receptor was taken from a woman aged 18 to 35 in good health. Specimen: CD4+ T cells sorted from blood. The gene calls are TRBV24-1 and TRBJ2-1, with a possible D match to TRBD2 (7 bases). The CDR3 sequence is CATSAGGGSLSYNEQFF. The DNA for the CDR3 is TGTGCCACCAGTGCCGGGGGCGGGAGTCTTTCCTACAATGAGCAGTTCTTC.